These T cell receptor beta chains were read from a single sample in a study of regulatory T cells in long-lasting Graves disease. TCRdb called the multiplex PCR reads again in MiXCR, with one record for every CDR3 protein. The sample holds 350,000 to 550,000 distinct CDR3 sequences, more than 12% seen once. Separately, the same data were catalogued under a study of T cells in Graves' hyperthyroidism and ophthalmopathy.

The sequenced sample was peripheral blood mononuclear cells (PBMCs), obtained at new diagnosis, from a patient treated with antithyroid drugs. The receptors were gathered from a woman aged 30 to 39 with Graves disease. Both conserved end residues are part of each CDR3. D genes are given only for firm matches. Some rows have no size entry. The others give once, few or many, or a class for an expanded clone.

v_gene,d_gene,j_gene,abundance,CDR3aa,CDR3nt
TRBV28,.,TRBJ2-7,few,CASSDQQGLSYEQYF,TGTGCCAGCAGTGACCAACAGGGTCTCTCCTACGAGCAGTACTTC
TRBV7-8,.,TRBJ1-6,many,CASSLMGRGASTTGVGSPLHF,TGTGCCAGCAGCTTAATGGGGAGGGGCGCATCGACAACCGGGGTGGGATCACCCCTCCACTTT
TRBV13,TRBD1,TRBJ2-3,many,CASSLGSTGIGTDTQYF,TGTGCCAGCAGCCTGGGCTCGACAGGGATTGGCACAGATACGCAGTATTTT
TRBV9,.,TRBJ2-1,few,CASSVGVADNEQFF,TGTGCCAGCAGCGTAGGGGTAGCGGACAATGAGCAGTTCTTC
TRBV20-1,TRBD2,TRBJ2-1,many,CSARTVGLAGGPSYNEQFF,TGCAGTGCTAGGACCGTGGGGCTAGCGGGAGGGCCCTCCTACAATGAGCAGTTCTTC
TRBV6-2/TRBV6-3,TRBD1,TRBJ2-1,.,CASGQAEGASYEQFF,TGTGCCAGCGGCCAAGCAGAGGGGGCCTCCTACGAGCAGTTCTTC
TRBV28,.,TRBJ2-3,many,CASSLYRTLDSELVAVSTDTQYF,TGTGCCAGCAGTTTATACCGGACCCTGGACAGCGAACTTGTAGCGGTGAGCACAGATACGCAGTATTTT
TRBV19,.,TRBJ1-1,many,CASSSRTILQTAFF,TGTGCCAGTAGTTCCAGGACCATTCTCCAAACAGCTTTCTTT
TRBV4-2,.,TRBJ2-7,few,CASSPGLHEQYF,TGTGCCAGCAGCCCGGGACTTCACGAGCAGTACTTC
TRBV12-3/TRBV12-4,TRBD1,TRBJ2-2,.,CASRQRGRRFAGELFF,TGTGCCAGCAGACAAAGGGGGCGAAGGTTCGCCGGGGAGCTGTTTTTT
TRBV7-6,.,TRBJ1-1,.,CASSLVALDTEAFF,TGTGCCAGCAGCTTAGTGGCCCTGGACACTGAAGCTTTCTTT
TRBV15,.,TRBJ1-4,many,CATSRDPGEEKLFF,TGTGCCACCAGCCGAGATCCGGGGGAAGAAAAACTGTTTTTT
TRBV5-1,.,TRBJ1-1,.,CASSFSGTRVGTEAFF,TGCGCCAGCAGCTTCTCCGGGACAAGAGTTGGCACTGAAGCTTTCTTT
TRBV29-1,TRBD2,TRBJ2-1,many,CSVEGLASGSNEQFF,TGCAGCGTTGAGGGCTTGGCTAGCGGGAGTAATGAGCAGTTCTTC
TRBV15,.,TRBJ2-6,.,CATKPIGLGANVLTF,TGTGCCACCAAACCCATAGGTCTAGGGGCCAACGTCCTGACTTTC
TRBV5-6,.,TRBJ2-7,few,CASSNRPDSSYEQYF,TGTGCCAGCAGCAATCGACCGGACAGTTCCTACGAGCAGTACTTC